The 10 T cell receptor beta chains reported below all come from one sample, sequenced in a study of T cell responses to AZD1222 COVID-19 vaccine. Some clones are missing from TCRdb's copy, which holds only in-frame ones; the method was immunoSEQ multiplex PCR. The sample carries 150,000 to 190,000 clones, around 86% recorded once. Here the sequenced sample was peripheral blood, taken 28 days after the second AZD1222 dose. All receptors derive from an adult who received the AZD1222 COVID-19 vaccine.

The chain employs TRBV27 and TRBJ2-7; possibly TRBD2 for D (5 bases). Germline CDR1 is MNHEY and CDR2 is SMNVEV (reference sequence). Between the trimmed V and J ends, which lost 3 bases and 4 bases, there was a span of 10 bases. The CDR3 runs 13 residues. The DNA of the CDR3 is TGTGCCAGCAGTTTGGAGCGAGGGTACGAGCAGTACTTC. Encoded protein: CASSLERGYEQYF.

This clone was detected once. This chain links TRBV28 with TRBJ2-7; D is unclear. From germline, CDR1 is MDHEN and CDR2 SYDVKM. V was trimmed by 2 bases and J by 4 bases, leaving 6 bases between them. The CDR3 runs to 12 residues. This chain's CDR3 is CASSLERYEQYF. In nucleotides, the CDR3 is TGTGCCAGCAGTTTAGAGAGGTACGAGCAGTACTTC.

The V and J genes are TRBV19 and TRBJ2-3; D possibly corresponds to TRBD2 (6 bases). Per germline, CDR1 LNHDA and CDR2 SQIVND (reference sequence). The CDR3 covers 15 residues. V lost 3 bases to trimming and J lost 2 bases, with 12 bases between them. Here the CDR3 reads CASSMGSGPTDTQYF. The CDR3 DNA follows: TGTGCCAGTAGTATGGGTAGCGGACCCACAGATACGCAGTATTTT. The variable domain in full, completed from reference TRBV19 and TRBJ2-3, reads DGGITQSPKYLFRKEGQNVTLSCEQNLNHDAMYWYRQDPGQGLRLIYYSQIVNDFQKGDIAEGYSVSREKKESFPLTVTSAQKNPTAFYLCASSMGSGPTDTQYFGPGTRLTVL.

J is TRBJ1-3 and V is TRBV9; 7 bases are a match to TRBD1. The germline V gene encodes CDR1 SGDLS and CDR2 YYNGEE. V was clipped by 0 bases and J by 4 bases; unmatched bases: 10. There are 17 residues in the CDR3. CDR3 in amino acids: CASSVASTGALGNTIYF. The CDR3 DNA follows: TGTGCCAGCAGCGTAGCATCAACAGGGGCCCTGGGAAACACCATATATTTT.

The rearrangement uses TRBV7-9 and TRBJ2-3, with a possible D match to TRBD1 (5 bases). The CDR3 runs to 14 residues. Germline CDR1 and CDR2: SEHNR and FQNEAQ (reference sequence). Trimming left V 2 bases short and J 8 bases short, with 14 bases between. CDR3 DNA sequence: TGTGCCAGCAGCTTAAGGGGCGTTACGGGTACGCAGTATTTT. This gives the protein CASSLRGVTGTQYF.

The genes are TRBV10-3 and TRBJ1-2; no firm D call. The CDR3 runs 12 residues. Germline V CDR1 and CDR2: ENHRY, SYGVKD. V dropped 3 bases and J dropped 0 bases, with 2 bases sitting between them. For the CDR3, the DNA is TGTGCCATCAGTGACTCTAACTATGGCTACACCTTC. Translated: CAISDSNYGYTF.

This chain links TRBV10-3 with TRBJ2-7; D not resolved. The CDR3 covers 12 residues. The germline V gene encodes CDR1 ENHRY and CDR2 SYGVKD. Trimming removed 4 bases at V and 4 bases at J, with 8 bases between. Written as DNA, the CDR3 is TGTGCCATCAGTGGGGAAACGTACGAGCAGTACTTC. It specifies CAISGETYEQYF.

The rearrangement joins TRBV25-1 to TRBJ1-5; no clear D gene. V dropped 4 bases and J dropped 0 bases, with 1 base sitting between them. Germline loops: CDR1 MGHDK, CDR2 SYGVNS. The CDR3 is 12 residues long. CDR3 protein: CASSVSNQPQHF. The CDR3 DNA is TGTGCCAGCAGTGTTAGCAATCAGCCCCAGCATTTT.

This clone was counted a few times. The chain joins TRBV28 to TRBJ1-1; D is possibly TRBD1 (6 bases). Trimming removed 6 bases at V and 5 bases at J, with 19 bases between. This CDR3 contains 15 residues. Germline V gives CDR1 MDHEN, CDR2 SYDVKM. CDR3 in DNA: TGTGCCAGCAGCCTACCCGGGGGCTCAGGGACTGAAGCTTTCTTT. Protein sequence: CASSLPGGSGTEAFF.

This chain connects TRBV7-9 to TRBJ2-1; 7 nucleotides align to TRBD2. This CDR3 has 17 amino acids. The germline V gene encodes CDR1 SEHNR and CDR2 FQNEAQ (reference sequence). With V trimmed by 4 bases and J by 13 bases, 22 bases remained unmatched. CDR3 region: CASSWGLSGISGEAQFF. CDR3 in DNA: TGTGCCAGCAGCTGGGGCCTATCTGGGATCAGCGGGGAGGCTCAGTTCTTC.